The 30 T cell receptor beta chains given below trace back to one sample, sequenced in a study of control samples from healthy donors and cancer patients. Repertoires were generated with immunoSEQ multiplex PCR, while TCRdb's copy carries only in-frame clones and drops some. The table includes about 150,000 clones, 94% detected once. The sequenced material came from blood. The source of these receptors is a woman aged 18-30 years in good health.

The chain has TRBV7-2 and TRBJ2-1, with 8 bases matching TRBD2. This CDR3 has 16 amino acids. With V trimmed by 1 base and J by 2 bases, 4 bases remained unmatched. Germline CDR1 and CDR2: SGHTA and FQGNSA. In nucleotides, the CDR3 is TGTGCCAGCAGCTTAGAACTAGCGGAACCCTACAATGAGCAGTTCTTC. This sequence encodes CASSLELAEPYNEQFF.

This chain uses TRBV6-5 with TRBJ1-5, with D hard to call. Germline CDR1 and CDR2: MNHEY and SVGAGI. This CDR3 is 13 amino acids long. With 4 bases removed from V and 1 base from J, the gap between germline ends came to 5 bases. This chain's CDR3 is CASSWKSNQPQHF. For the CDR3, the DNA is TGTGCCAGCAGTTGGAAGAGCAATCAGCCCCAGCATTTT.

The rearrangement links TRBV19 to TRBJ1-2, with 7 positions matching TRBD1. With V trimmed by 7 bases and J by 4 bases, 6 bases remained unmatched. Germline V lookup: CDR1 LNHDA, CDR2 SQIVND (reference sequence). There are 13 residues in the CDR3. The CDR3 region is CASNRGTAYGYTF. The DNA of the CDR3 is TGTGCCAGTAATCGTGGGACAGCCTATGGCTACACCTTC. The full variable domain, with the rest looked up from reference TRBV19 and TRBJ1-2, is DGGITQSPKYLFRKEGQNVTLSCEQNLNHDAMYWYRQDPGQGLRLIYYSQIVNDFQKGDIAEGYSVSREKKESFPLTVTSAQKNPTAFYLCASNRGTAYGYTFGSGTRLTVV.

The chain couples TRBV28 to TRBJ2-7, with 8 nucleotides matching TRBD2. The germline gives CDR1 MDHEN, CDR2 SYDVKM. CDR3 size: 13 residues. V lost 7 bases and J lost 7; bases outside the gene matches: 9. CDR3 loop: CASISGGSGEQYF. The CDR3 DNA reads as TGTGCCAGCATCAGCGGGGGATCTGGGGAGCAGTACTTC.

The gene calls are TRBV12-3 or TRBV12-4 and TRBJ1-2; TRBD1 is a possible D gene (5 bases). The CDR3 runs to 13 residues. V was clipped by 5 bases and J by 5 bases, with 12 bases between them. CDR3 sequence (DNA): TGTGCCAGCAGTCCCGGGGGAACGTATGGCTACACCTTC. Its translation is CASSPGGTYGYTF.

The chain uses TRBV5-1 and TRBJ1-1; possibly TRBD1 for D (5 bases). Germline CDR1 reads SGHRS; CDR2 reads YFSETQ. CDR3 length: 16 amino acids. With 1 base removed from V and 4 bases from J, the gap between germline ends came to 17 bases. The CDR3 DNA reads as TGCGCCAGCAGCTTGTCGGCCGGGGGGGTTGTCACTGAAGCTTTCTTT. Translated: CASSLSAGGVVTEAFF.

This CDR3 reads CASLGGQGAHEQYF. In DNA, the CDR3 is TGTGCCAGCCTGGGGGGACAGGGGGCCCACGAGCAGTACTTC. The rearrangement joins TRBV6-6 to TRBJ2-7; 12 positions match TRBD1. Trimming cost V 8 bases and J 5 bases; bases outside gene matches: 7. Germline V gene sequence: CDR1 MNHNY, CDR2 SVGAGI (reference sequence). CDR3 length: 14 residues.

This sequence joins TRBV29-1 and TRBJ2-3; tentatively, D is TRBD2 (5 bases). Germline assignment: CDR1 SQVTM and CDR2 ANQGSEA. CDR3 length equals 14 residues. V was cut by 6 bases and J by 6 bases, with 19 bases left in between. CDR3 bases: TGCAGCGTCTCCCACCCAGCGATAGCGGATACGCAGTATTTT. Amino acids: CSVSHPAIADTQYF.

The V call is TRBV24-1, the J call TRBJ1-2, with TRBD1 matching 9 bases. This CDR3 is built from 16 residues. The J segment lost 2 bases and the V segment lost 4 bases, leaving 7 bases of the junction unmatched. Germline-derived CDR1 and CDR2 are KGHDR and SFDVKD. The CDR3 sequence: CATSDPGTGPNYGYTF. CDR3 coding DNA: TGTGCCACCAGTGACCCTGGGACAGGGCCAAACTATGGCTACACCTTC.

This chain links TRBV12-3 or TRBV12-4 with TRBJ1-5, with 10 bases identical to TRBD1. The junction had 1 base not matched to a gene; V was cut back by 3 bases and J by 8 bases. The CDR3 extends over 13 amino acids. The CDR3 nucleotides are TGTGCCAGCAGTTTGACAGGGGGCGAGCCCCAGCATTTT. Encoded protein: CASSLTGGEPQHF.

The V gene is TRBV7-2, the J gene TRBJ1-2; weak D call: TRBD1 (5 bases). The length of the CDR3 is 17 residues. Germline V lookup: CDR1 SGHTA, CDR2 FQGNSA. Trimming removed 1 base at V and 4 bases at J, with 19 bases between. Written as DNA, the CDR3 is TGTGCCAGCAGCTTAGACGGGGCAGGCGCGTCCGTCTATGGCTACACCTTC. Translation: CASSLDGAGASVYGYTF.

The chain joins TRBV4-1 to TRBJ2-1; TRBD2 agrees at 7 bases. Germline trimming cut 4 bases from V and 9 bases from J; bases unmatched to any gene: 21. Germline-derived CDR1 and CDR2 are MGHRA and YSYEKL. The CDR3 extends over 18 amino acids. For the CDR3, the DNA is TGCGCCAGCAGCCCCCCCTACGGGAGGAACGGCTCCTCCGGTGAGCAGTTCTTC. The encoded protein is CASSPPYGRNGSSGEQFF.

The genes are TRBV19 and TRBJ1-1; 7 positions agree with TRBD1. V dropped 6 bases and J dropped 3; count of bases not matched to a gene: 4. Germline V CDR1 and CDR2: LNHDA, SQIVND (reference sequence). This CDR3 comprises 13 residues. The CDR3: CASSSGQHTEAFF. CDR3 in DNA: TGTGCCAGTAGCTCGGGACAGCACACTGAAGCTTTCTTT.

Worth noting for this clone: At one end, the junction sequence differs from germline, possibly due to a read error. The rearrangement uses TRBV7-2 and TRBJ2-5, with TRBD2 identical over 7 bases. The CDR3 is 16 amino acids. Germline V gene lookup returns CDR1 SGHTA and CDR2 FQGNSA. CDR3 DNA: TGTGCCAGCAGATTAGGGATTAGCGGGTTTTTGGAGACCCAGTACTTC. Protein product: CASRLGISGFLETQYF.

The rearrangement links TRBV5-4 to TRBJ2-3; D gene unclear. V lost 4 bases to trimming and J lost 4 bases, with 7 bases between them. The CDR3 length is 12 residues. Germline CDR1 and CDR2: SGHNT and YYREEE (reference sequence). CDR3 region: CASSGEADTQYF. The CDR3 DNA follows: TGTGCCAGCAGCGGAGAGGCAGATACGCAGTATTTT.

With respect to this clone: One junction end disagrees with the germline gene, perhaps due to a read error. This CDR3 is CASSSLDRDSLF. CDR3 in DNA: TGTGCCAGCAGCTCGTTGGACCGGGACAGCCTTTTC. The chain joins TRBV7-9 to TRBJ1-2; the match to TRBD1 covers 7 bases. Germline CDR1 reads SEHNR; CDR2 reads FQNEAQ (reference sequence). The CDR3 has 12 amino acids.

The chain is built from TRBV4-1 and TRBJ1-4, with a weak D call TRBD1 (6 bases). This CDR3 region has 18 residues. Germline V gene sequence: CDR1 MGHRA, CDR2 YSYEKL. The germline V and J ends were trimmed by 0 bases and 7 bases, with 21 bases remaining between them. The CDR3 DNA follows: TGCGCCAGCAGCCAAGATAGGGGGGGCGGGACATACCCTGAAAAACTGTTTTTT. It codes for CASSQDRGGGTYPEKLFF.

The rearrangement joins TRBV21-1 to TRBJ2-3; TRBD1, the table's D call, was not compared with the DNA. TRBV21-1 is a listed pseudogene. CDR3 length: 15 amino acids. The CDR3 DNA sequence: TGTGCCAGCAGCACCGAGGGACAGGGTACAGATACGCAGTATTTT. Translated, it gives CASSTEGQGTDTQYF.

In this sample, this clone turned up once. The chain employs TRBV7-9 and TRBJ1-3; D gene unclear. The CDR3 loop spans 13 amino acids. Trimming took 0 bases from V and 10 from J, leaving 10 bases between them. The germline CDR1 and CDR2 sequences are SEHNR and FQNEAQ (reference sequence). For the CDR3, the DNA is TGTGCCAGCAGCTTAGCGGAGCAATCAACCATATATTTT. Its translation is CASSLAEQSTIYF.

V gene TRBV11-2 combines with J gene TRBJ1-1, with D possibly being TRBD1 (5 bases). CDR3 length: 12 residues. Germline values: CDR1 SGHAT, CDR2 FQNNGV. V was pared by 8 bases and J by 9 bases, with 16 bases between. The CDR3 spells CASLGDSRQAFF. In nucleotides, the CDR3 is TGTGCCAGCCTGGGGGACTCCAGGCAAGCTTTCTTT. The full variable domain, with the rest looked up from reference TRBV11-2 and TRBJ1-1, is EAGVAQSPRYKIIEKRQSVAFWCNPISGHATLYWYQQILGQGPKLLIQFQNNGVVDDSQLPKDRFSAERLKGVDSTLKIQPAKLEDSAVYLCASLGDSRQAFFGQGTRLTVV.

This chain connects TRBV19 to TRBJ1-3; TRBD1 agrees at 8 bases. Germline V CDR1 and CDR2: LNHDA, SQIVND (reference sequence). After removal of 7 bases from V and 0 bases from J, the junction contained 5 bases not matched to a gene. This CDR3 is 15 amino acids long. CDR3 DNA sequence: TGTGCCAGTACCGTGGGGACAGGCTCTGGAAACACCATATATTTT. This translates into CASTVGTGSGNTIYF.

This rearrangement joins TRBV2 to TRBJ1-6; TRBD1 might be the D (5 bases). The CDR3 is 15 amino acids. V was shortened by 5 bases and J by 7 bases, with 15 bases between the two germline ends. Per the germline V gene, CDR1 is SNHLY and CDR2 is FYNNEI. The chain's CDR3 is CASSSSPGRNSPLHF. The CDR3 DNA reads as TGTGCCAGCAGTTCCTCTCCGGGACGGAATTCACCCCTCCACTTT.

This clone has more than one count but fewer than ten. The genes are TRBV7-9 and TRBJ1-5; D may be TRBD1 (5 bases). This CDR3 is built from 13 residues. V lost 5 bases to trimming and J lost 4 bases, with 9 bases between them. CDR1 SEHNR and CDR2 FQNEAQ come from the germline V gene (reference sequence). The CDR3 here is CASSPDINQPQHF. In DNA form, the CDR3 reads TGTGCCAGCAGCCCGGACATAAATCAGCCCCAGCATTTT.

V gene TRBV7-2 combines with J gene TRBJ1-1; D perhaps matches TRBD1 (5 bases). CDR1 is SGHTA, CDR2 FQGNSA, per germline. The CDR3 length is 13 residues. Trimming shortened V by 6 bases and J by 7 bases, and 15 bases separated the two germline ends. CDR3 protein: CASSWQGSGEAFF. In nucleotides, the CDR3 is TGTGCCAGCAGTTGGCAGGGCAGCGGTGAAGCTTTCTTT.

V usage is TRBV5-6 and J usage is TRBJ2-5; no clear D. Looked up from germline, CDR1 is SGHDT and CDR2 is YYEEEE. Trimming took off 2 bases at V and 5 bases at J, with 4 bases between the two ends. The CDR3 is 11 residues long. The chain's CDR3 is CASSFLETQYF. CDR3 bases: TGTGCCAGCAGCTTCCTCGAGACCCAGTACTTC.

The chain links TRBV7-9 to TRBJ2-1; D is unresolved. The V end lost 2 bases, the J end lost 5 bases, and 13 bases lay between the germline ends. Germline values: CDR1 SEHNR, CDR2 FQNEAQ (reference sequence). The CDR3 is 15 residues long. CDR3 amino acids: CASSLWAGGHNEQFF. In DNA, the CDR3 is TGTGCCAGCAGCTTATGGGCAGGTGGCCACAATGAGCAGTTCTTC.

Only one count was recorded for this clone. V gene TRBV28 combines with J gene TRBJ2-1; no reliable D call. Germline V gives CDR1 MDHEN, CDR2 SYDVKM. Trimming cost V 1 base and J 5 bases, with 12 bases left between them. The CDR3 covers 15 residues. CDR3 nucleotide sequence: TGTGCCAGCAGTTTATTCCGTTCTAGTCACAATGAGCAGTTCTTC. The encoded protein is CASSLFRSSHNEQFF.

The chain has TRBV18 and TRBJ1-3; D is possibly TRBD1 (6 bases). CDR1 is KGHSH, CDR2 LQKENI, per germline. The V gene lost 3 bases and the J gene lost 8 bases, with 14 bases spanning the gap. This CDR3 comprises 14 residues. The CDR3 loop reads CASSPDSRTDTIYF. The CDR3 DNA follows: TGTGCCAGCTCACCGGACAGCCGGACCGACACCATATATTTT.

This clone was recorded once. The chain joins TRBV12-5 to TRBJ1-6; D is unclear. Germline assignment: CDR1 LGHNT and CDR2 FRNRAP. The ends were cut back, 7 bases at V and 10 bases at J, with 23 bases in the middle. This CDR3 is built from 16 residues. This chain's CDR3 is CASVQKAASIRSPLHF. The CDR3, as DNA: TGTGCTAGTGTCCAGAAGGCAGCTTCGATCCGGTCACCCCTCCACTTT.

Details on this clone: One junction end does not reproduce the germline sequence, and a read error may be involved. The genes are TRBV20-1 and TRBJ1-2; no clear D. Per the germline V gene, CDR1 is DFQATT and CDR2 is SNEGSKA (reference sequence). The length of the CDR3 is 9 residues. The CDR3 region has the DNA TGCAGTGCGAGGATGGATCCCCCCTTC. This codes for CSARMDPPF.